Below, 2 T cell receptor beta chains from the same sample are listed, as sequenced in a study of lymphopenia after photon versus proton radiotherapy. Produced via immunoSEQ multiplex PCR; TCRdb's table is partial and in-frame only. The top ten hold about 10% of the sample, which has about 70,000 clones, approximately 87% seen once. The starting material was peripheral blood, obtained from a patient treated with proton-based radiotherapy. These receptor sequences come from a man aged 80 or over with esophageal cancer.

The CDR3 is CASSPQRGNQPQHF. Written as DNA, the CDR3 is TGTGCCAGCTCACCACAGAGGGGGAATCAGCCCCAGCATTTT. The chain carries TRBV18 and TRBJ1-5; possible D gene TRBD1, 6 bases. The CDR3 is 14 amino acids. Per the germline V gene, CDR1 is KGHSH and CDR2 is LQKENI. Trimming cost V 1 base and J 4 bases, with 8 bases left between them.

This rearrangement joins TRBV5-8 to TRBJ2-5; the D gene is possibly TRBD2 (5 bases). CDR1 SGHTS and CDR2 YDEGEE come from the germline V gene. V shed 1 base and J shed 2 bases, with 9 bases lying between them. CDR3 length: 14 amino acids. This chain's CDR3 is CASSLLGDQETQYF. As DNA, the CDR3 is TGTGCCAGCAGCTTGCTCGGGGATCAAGAGACCCAGTACTTC.